A selection of T cell receptor beta chains follows, all from one sample in a study of blood T cell repertoires in COVID-19. Only in-frame clones appear in the TCRdb table, and some are missing; sequencing was by immunoSEQ multiplex PCR. The sample shows hundreds of thousands of clones, approximately 90% of them seen only once. The sample comprised PBMCs or T cells enriched from blood (not recorded which). These receptors originate from a woman aged 18 to 35 who had recovered from COVID-19. Each CDR3 is given with its conserved first and last residue. D genes are given only for firm matches.

cdr3_aa,cdr3_nt,v_call,d_call,j_call
CASSQINRGAGETQYF,TGTGCCAGCAGCCAAATAAACAGGGGGGCGGGTGAGACCCAGTACTTC,TRBV4-2,TRBD1,TRBJ2-5
CASSLVGGPGELFF,TGTGCCAGCAGCTTAGTCGGGGGACCCGGGGAGCTGTTTTTT,TRBV11-3,-,TRBJ2-2
CASSRDREVSPLHF,TGTGCCAGTAGTCGGGACAGGGAGGTGTCACCCCTCCACTTT,TRBV19,TRBD1,TRBJ1-6
CASSQELRGYTF,TGTGCCAGCAGTCAAGAGTTGAGAGGCTACACCTTC,TRBV12-3/TRBV12-4,-,TRBJ1-2
CASSERTGTPQPQHF,TGTGCCAGCTCAGAAAGGACAGGGACCCCTCAGCCCCAGCATTTT,TRBV18,TRBD1,TRBJ1-5
CASSVGGGGAGEQFF,TGTGCCAGCAGCGTAGGAGGCGGGGGGGCCGGTGAGCAGTTCTTC,TRBV9,TRBD2,TRBJ2-1
CASSLAGSSTDTQYF,TGCGCCAGCAGCTTAGCGGGAAGTAGCACAGATACGCAGTATTTT,TRBV5-1,TRBD2,TRBJ2-3
CASSYSGEDLNTEAFF,TGTGCCAGCAGTTACTCGGGCGAAGACCTGAACACTGAAGCTTTCTTT,TRBV6-5,-,TRBJ1-1
CASSQERGGTETQYF,TGTGCCAGCAGCCAAGAGCGGGGGGGCACAGAGACCCAGTACTTC,TRBV4-2,TRBD2,TRBJ2-5
CANRVANTGELFF,TGTGCCAACCGGGTCGCGAACACCGGGGAGCTGTTTTTT,TRBV7-9,-,TRBJ2-2
CASSQRQSYNEQFF,TGTGCCAGTAGTCAGCGTCAGTCCTACAATGAGCAGTTCTTC,TRBV19,-,TRBJ2-1
CASSPINLRQGSYGYTF,TGCGCCAGCAGCCCAATCAACCTCAGACAGGGGAGCTATGGCTACACCTTC,TRBV5-1,TRBD1,TRBJ1-2
CASSLPPGQGAGEQYF,TGTGCCAGCAGCTTACCACCGGGACAGGGGGCAGGGGAGCAGTACTTC,TRBV7-6,TRBD1,TRBJ2-7
CASSAGRREYGYTF,TGTGCCAGCAGCGCCGGAAGAAGGGAGTATGGCTACACCTTC,TRBV9,-,TRBJ1-2